This note documents a single T cell receptor (beta chain) sequence. Its target is not known. The data were obtained in a study of cytomegalovirus exposure and HLA in healthy donors. Looking at the study overall: Earlier work reported 100 million to 130 million unique TCR beta sequences from 170 million or so T cells.

The V gene end was trimmed by 7 bases and the J gene end by 0 bases; junction bases not matched to a gene: 6. The CDR3 is made up of 15 amino acids. Germline CDR1 reads GTSNPN; CDR2 reads SVGIG (reference sequence). It was with 60 Vbeta and 13 Jbeta primers that the PCR ran. As processed by the authors: There were about 80 million unique TCR beta chains by a later count, and 8.5 million to 14 million of them were shared. Produced via immunoSEQ multiplex PCR; TCRdb's table is partial and in-frame only. V, J and clone size derive from that table, while D and trimming were established from the DNA sequence. The table lists over 120,000 clones, less than 85% of them singletons. General study findings and limits: In a later analysis, common viral pathogens appeared linked to several of the most significant clusters. The study flagged approximately 180 TCR beta chains as cytomegalovirus-associated.

Sample: PBMCs. The TCR was taken from a man aged 18 to 29 in good health and CMV-seropositive. The gene calls are TRBV30 and TRBJ1-6; 7 bases are a match to TRBD1. The CDR3 loop reads CASQGWGSYNSPLHF. For the CDR3, the DNA is TGTGCCTCACAGGGGTGGGGCTCCTATAATTCACCCCTCCACTTT.